This T cell receptor beta chain was sequenced in a study of shared clonotypes between healthy human individuals. Across the study: There were three CD4 naive, three CD4 memory, two CD8 naive and one CD8 memory plates per donor.

Study observations and caveats: Rarefaction showed that sequencing of sorted subsets was incomplete (despite large depth).

Germline loops: CDR1 MNHEY, CDR2 SVGAGI. The CDR3 has 15 residues. Trimming took off 2 bases at V and 2 bases at J, with 11 bases between the two ends. Note on this clone: Antigen specificity is unknown. The same CDR3 can be traced to other DNA sequences in this sample.

The study drew its donors from healthy HIV-negative adults without recent acute infections or vaccinations. Researchers partitioned CD4+ cells into CD45RA+ naive and CD45RA-negative memory subsets. The table came from immunoSEQ multiplex PCR; TCRdb's copy has only in-frame clones and leaves some out. The sample contains a few million clones, around nine tenths of which appear only once. The V gene is TRBV6-5, the J gene TRBJ2-3, with D maybe TRBD2 (6 bases). This TCR was recovered from a man aged 18 to 30 in good health. Sequencing was performed on naive CD4+ T cells sorted from blood. Subset meaning: CD45RA+ positively selected. The CDR3 here is CASSYGGGFTDTQYF. CDR3 sequence (DNA): TGTGCCAGCAGTTACGGGGGAGGTTTCACAGATACGCAGTATTTT.